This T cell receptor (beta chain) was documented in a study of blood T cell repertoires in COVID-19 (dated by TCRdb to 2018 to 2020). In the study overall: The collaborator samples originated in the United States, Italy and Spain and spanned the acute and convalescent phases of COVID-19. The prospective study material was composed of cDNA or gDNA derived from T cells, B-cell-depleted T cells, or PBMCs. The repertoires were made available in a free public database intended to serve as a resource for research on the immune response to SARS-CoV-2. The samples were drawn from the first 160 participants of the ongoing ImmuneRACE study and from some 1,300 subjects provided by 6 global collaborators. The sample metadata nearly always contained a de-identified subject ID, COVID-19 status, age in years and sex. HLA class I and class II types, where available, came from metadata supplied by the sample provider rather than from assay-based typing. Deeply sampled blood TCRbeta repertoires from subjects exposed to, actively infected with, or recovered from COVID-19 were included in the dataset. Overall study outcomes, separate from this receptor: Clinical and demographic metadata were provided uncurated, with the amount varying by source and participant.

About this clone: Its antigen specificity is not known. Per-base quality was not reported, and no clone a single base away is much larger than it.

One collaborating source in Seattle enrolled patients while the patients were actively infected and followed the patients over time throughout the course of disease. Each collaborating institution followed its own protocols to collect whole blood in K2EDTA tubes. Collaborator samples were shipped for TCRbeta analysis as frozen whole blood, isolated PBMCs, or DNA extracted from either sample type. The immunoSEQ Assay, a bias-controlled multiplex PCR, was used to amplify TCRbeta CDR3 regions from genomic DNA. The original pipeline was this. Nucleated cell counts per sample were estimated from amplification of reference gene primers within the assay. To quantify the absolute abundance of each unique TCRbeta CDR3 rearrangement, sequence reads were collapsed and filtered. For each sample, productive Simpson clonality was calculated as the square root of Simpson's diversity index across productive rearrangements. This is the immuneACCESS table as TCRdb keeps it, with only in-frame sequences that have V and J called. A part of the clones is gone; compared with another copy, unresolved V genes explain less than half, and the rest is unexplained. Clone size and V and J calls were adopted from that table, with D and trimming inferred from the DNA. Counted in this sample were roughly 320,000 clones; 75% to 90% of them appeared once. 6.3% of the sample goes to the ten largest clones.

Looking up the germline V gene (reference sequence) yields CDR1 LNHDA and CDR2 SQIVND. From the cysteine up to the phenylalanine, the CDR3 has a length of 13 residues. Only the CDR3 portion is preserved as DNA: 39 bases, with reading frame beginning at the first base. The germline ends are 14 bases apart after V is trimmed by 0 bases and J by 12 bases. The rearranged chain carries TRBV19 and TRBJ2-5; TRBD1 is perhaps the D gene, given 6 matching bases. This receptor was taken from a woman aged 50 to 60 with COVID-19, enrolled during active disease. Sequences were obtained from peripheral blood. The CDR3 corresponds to CASSIDETGTKYF. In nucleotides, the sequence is TGTGCCAGTAGTATAGATGAAACCGGGACAAAGTACTTC.